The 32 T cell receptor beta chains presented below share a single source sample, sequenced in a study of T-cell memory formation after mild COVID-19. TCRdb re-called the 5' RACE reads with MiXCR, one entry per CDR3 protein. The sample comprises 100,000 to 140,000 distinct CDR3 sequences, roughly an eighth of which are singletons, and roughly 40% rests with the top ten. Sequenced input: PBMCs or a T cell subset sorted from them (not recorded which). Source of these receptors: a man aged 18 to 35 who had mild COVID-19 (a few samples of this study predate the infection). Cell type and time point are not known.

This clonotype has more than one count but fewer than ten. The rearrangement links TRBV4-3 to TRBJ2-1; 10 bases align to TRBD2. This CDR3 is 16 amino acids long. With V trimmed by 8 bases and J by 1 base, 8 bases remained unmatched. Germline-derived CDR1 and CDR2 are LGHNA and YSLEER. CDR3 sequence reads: CASQMTSGRSYNEQFF. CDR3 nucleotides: TGCGCCAGCCAAATGACTAGCGGGCGGTCCTACAATGAGCAGTTCTTC.

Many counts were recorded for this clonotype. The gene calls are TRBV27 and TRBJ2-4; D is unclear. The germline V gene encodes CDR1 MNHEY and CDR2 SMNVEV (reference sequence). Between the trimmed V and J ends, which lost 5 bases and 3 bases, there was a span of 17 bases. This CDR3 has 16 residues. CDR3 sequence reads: CASSTKGVSLKNIQYF. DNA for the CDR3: TGTGCCAGCAGTACCAAGGGCGTCTCGCTCAAAAACATTCAGTACTTC.

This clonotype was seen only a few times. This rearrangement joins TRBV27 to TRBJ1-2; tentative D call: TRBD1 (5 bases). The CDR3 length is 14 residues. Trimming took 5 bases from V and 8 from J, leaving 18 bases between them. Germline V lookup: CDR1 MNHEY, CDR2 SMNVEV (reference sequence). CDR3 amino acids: CASSRTWGSGGYTF. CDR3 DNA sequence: TGTGCCAGCAGTCGAACGTGGGGGTCTGGCGGCTACACCTTC.

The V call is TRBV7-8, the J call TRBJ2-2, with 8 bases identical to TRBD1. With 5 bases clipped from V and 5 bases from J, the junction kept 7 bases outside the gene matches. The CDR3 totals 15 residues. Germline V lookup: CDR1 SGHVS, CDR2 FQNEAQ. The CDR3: CASSQDRVETGELFF. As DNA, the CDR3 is TGTGCCAGCAGCCAGGACAGGGTAGAAACCGGGGAGCTGTTTTTT.

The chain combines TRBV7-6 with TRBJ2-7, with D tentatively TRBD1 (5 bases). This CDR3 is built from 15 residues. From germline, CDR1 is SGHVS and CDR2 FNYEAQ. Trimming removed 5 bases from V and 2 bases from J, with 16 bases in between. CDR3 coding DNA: TGTGCCAGCAGCCTAGGGGCAGGTGAGGCCTACGAGCAGTACGTC. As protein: CASSLGAGEAYEQYV.

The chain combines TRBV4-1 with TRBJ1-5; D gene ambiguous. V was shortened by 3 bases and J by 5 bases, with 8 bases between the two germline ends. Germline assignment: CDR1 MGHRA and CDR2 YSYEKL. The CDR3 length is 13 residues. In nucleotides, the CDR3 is TGCGCCAGCAGCCATGCCACAGATCAGCCCCAGCATTTT. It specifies CASSHATDQPQHF.

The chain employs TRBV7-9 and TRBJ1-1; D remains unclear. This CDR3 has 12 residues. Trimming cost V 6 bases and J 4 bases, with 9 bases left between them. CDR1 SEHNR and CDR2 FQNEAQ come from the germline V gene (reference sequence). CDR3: CASRPRGTEAFF. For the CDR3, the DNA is TGTGCCAGCAGGCCCCGGGGCACTGAAGCTTTCTTT.

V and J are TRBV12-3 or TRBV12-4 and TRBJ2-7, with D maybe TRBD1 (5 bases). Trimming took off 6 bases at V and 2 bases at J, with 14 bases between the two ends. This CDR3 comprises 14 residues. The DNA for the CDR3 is TGTGCCAGCAGAGACGGTATAGGGGCCTACGAGCAGTACTTC. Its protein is CASRDGIGAYEQYF.

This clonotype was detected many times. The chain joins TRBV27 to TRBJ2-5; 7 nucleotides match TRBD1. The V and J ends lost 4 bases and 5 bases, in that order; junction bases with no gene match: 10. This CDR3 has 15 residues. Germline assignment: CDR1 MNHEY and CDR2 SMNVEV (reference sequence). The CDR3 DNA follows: TGTGCCAGCAGTTGGAACAGGGGAGAGAGGGAGACCCAGTACTTC. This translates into CASSWNRGERETQYF.

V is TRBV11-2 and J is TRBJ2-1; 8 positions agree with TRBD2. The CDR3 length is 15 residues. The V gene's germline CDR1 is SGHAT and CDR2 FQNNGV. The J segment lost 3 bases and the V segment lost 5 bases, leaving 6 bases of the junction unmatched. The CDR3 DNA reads TGTGCCAGCAGCGCGAGCGGGGGCGACTACAATGAGCAGTTCTTC. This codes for CASSASGGDYNEQFF.

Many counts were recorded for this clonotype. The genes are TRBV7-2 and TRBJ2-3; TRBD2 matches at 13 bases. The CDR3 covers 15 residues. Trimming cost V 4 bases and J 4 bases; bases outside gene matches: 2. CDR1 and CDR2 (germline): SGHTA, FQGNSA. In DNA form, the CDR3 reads TGTGCCAGCAGCTGGGGACTAGCGGGGCCAGATACGCAGTATTTT. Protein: CASSWGLAGPDTQYF.

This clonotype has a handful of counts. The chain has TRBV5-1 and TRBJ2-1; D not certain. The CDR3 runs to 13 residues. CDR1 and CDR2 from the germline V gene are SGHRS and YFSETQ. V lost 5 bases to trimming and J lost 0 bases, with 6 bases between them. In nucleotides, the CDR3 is TGCGCCAGCAGAGAGTCCTCCTACAATGAGCAGTTCTTC. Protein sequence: CASRESSYNEQFF.

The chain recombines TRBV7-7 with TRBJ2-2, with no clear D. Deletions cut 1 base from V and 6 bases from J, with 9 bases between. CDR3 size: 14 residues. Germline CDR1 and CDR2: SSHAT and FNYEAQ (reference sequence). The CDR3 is CASSLGTQSGELFF. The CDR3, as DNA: TGTGCCAGCAGCTTAGGGACCCAGTCCGGGGAGCTGTTTTTT.

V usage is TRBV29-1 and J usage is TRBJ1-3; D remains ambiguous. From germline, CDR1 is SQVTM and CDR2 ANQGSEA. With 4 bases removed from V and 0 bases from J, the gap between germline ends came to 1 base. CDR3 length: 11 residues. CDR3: CSVVSGNTIYF. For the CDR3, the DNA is TGCAGCGTTGTCTCTGGAAACACCATATATTTT.

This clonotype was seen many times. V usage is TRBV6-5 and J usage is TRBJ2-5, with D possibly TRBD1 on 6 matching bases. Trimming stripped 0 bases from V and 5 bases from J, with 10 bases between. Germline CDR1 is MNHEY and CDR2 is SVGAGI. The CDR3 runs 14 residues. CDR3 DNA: TGTGCCAGCAGTTACTCGGGTCAGGGGGAGACCCAGTACTTC. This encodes CASSYSGQGETQYF.

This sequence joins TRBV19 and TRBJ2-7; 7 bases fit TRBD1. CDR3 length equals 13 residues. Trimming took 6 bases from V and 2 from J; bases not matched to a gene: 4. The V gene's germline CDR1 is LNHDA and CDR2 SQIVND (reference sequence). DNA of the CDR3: TGTGCCAGTAGCGGACAGGTCGCCTACGAGCAGTACTTC. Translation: CASSGQVAYEQYF.

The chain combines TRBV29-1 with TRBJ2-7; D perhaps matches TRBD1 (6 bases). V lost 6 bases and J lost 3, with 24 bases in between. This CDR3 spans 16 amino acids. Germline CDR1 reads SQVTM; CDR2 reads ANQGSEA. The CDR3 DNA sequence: TGCAGCGTCGAGAGGGTAACGAGGCAGGGGAACTACGAGCAGTACTTC. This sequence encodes CSVERVTRQGNYEQYF.

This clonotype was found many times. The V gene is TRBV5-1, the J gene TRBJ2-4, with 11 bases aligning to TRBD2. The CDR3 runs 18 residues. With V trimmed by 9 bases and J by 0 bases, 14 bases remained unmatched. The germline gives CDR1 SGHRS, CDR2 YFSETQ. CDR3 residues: CAITSGTSGLLAKNIQYF. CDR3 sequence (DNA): TGCGCCATCACGTCCGGGACTAGCGGATTGCTAGCCAAAAACATTCAGTACTTC. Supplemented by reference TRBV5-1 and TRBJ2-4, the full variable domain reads KAGVTQTPRYLIKTRGQQVTLSCSPISGHRSVSWYQQTPGQGLQFLFEYFSETQRNKGNFPGRFSGRQFSNSRSEMNVSTLELGDSALYLCAITSGTSGLLAKNIQYFGAGTRLSVL.

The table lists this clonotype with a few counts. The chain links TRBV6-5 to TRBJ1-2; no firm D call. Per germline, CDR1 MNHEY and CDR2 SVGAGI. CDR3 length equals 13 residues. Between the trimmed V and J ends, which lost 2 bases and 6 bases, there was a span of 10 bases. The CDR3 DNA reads TGTGCCAGCAGTTACGGCGCGGTCGATGGCTACACCTTC. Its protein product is CASSYGAVDGYTF.

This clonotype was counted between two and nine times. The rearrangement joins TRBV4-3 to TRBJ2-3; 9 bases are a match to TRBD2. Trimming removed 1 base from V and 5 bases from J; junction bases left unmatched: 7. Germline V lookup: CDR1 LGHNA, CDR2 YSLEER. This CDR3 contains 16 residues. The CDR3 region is CASSQVAGGPVDTQYF. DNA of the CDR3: TGCGCCAGCAGCCAAGTCGCGGGGGGGCCGGTAGATACGCAGTATTTT.

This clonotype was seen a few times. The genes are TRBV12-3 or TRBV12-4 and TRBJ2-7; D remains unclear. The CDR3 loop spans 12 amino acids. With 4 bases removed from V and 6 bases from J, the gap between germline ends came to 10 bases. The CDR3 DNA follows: TGTGCCAGCAGTTCGCCAATTGGCGAGCAGTACTTC. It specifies CASSSPIGEQYF.

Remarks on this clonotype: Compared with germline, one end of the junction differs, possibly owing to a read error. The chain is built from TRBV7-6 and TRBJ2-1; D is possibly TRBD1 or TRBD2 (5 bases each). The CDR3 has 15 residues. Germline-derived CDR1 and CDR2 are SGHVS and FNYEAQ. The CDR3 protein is CASSPGWRPDKEQFF. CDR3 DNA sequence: TGTGCCAGCAGCCCTGGGTGGAGGCCGGACAAGGAGCAGTTCTTC.

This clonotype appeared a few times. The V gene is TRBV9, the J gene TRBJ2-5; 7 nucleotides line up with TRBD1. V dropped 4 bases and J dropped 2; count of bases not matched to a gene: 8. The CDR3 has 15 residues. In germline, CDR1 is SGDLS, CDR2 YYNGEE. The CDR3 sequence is CASSPRGRGQETQYF. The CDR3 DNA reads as TGTGCCAGCAGCCCACGAGGCAGGGGGCAAGAGACCCAGTACTTC.

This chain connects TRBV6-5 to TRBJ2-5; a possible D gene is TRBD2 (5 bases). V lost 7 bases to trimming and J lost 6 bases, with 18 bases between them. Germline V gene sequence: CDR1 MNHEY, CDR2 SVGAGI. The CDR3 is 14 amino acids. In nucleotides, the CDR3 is TGTGCCAGCACCACAACGACCGGAGGACAGACCCAGTACTTC. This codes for CASTTTTGGQTQYF.

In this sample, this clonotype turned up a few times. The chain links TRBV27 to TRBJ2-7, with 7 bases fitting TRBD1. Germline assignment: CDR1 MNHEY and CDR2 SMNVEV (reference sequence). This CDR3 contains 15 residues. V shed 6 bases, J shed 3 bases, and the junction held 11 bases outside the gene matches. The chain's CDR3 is CASSPYPGQSYEQYF. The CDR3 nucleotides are TGTGCCAGCAGCCCTTACCCGGGACAGAGCTACGAGCAGTACTTC.

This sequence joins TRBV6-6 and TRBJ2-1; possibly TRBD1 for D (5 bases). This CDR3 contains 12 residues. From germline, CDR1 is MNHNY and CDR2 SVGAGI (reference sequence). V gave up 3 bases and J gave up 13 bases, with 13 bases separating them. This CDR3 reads CASSYGRQNQFF. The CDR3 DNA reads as TGTGCCAGCAGTTATGGCAGACAGAACCAGTTCTTC.

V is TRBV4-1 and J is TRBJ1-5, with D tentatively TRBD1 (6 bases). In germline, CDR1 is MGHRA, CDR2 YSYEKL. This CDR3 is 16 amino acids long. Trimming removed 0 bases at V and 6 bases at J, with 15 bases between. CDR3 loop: CASSQEVGAGFQPQHF. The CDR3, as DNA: TGCGCCAGCAGCCAAGAGGTGGGGGCTGGATTTCAGCCCCAGCATTTT.

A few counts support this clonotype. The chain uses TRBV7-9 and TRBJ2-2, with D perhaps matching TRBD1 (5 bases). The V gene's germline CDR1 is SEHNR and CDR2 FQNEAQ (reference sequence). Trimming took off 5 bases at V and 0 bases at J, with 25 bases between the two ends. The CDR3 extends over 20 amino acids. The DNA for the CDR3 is TGTGCCAGCAGCCCGACCACCCCGGACAAGACTGAACCGAACACCGGGGAGCTGTTTTTT. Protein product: CASSPTTPDKTEPNTGELFF.

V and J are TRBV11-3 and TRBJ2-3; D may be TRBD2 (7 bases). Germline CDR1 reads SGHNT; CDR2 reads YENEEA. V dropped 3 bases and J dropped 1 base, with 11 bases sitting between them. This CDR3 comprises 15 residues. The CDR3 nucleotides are TGTGCCAGCAGCTTGGGGCGGGGGCGCACAGATACGCAGTATTTT. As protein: CASSLGRGRTDTQYF.

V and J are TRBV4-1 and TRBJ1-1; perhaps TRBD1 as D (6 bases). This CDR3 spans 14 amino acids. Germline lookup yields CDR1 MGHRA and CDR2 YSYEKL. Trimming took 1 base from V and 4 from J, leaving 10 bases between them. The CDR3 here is CASSQAGVGTEAFF. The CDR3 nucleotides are TGCGCCAGCAGCCAAGCAGGGGTGGGCACTGAAGCTTTCTTT.

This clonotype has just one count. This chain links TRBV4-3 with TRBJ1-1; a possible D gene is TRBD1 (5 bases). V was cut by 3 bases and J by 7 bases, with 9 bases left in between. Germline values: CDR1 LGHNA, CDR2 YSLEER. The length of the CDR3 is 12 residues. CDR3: CASSHPRGEAFF. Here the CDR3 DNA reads TGCGCCAGCAGCCACCCGAGGGGTGAAGCTTTCTTT.

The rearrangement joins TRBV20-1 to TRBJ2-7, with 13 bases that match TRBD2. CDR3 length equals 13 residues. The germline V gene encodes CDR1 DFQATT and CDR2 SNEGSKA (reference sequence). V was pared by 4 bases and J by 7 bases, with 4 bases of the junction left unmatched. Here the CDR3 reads CSATKGLAGEQYF. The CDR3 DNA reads TGCAGTGCTACCAAGGGACTAGCGGGAGAGCAGTACTTC.